This T cell receptor (beta chain) was sequenced for a study of cytomegalovirus exposure and HLA in healthy donors. Findings of the study overall: Cytomegalovirus status, reportedly, was diagnosed with high specificity and sensitivity by the classifier.

This clone has only one observation. Antigen: not known. V dropped 6 bases and J dropped 1 base, with 15 bases sitting between them. This CDR3 spans 15 amino acids. The germline gives CDR1 LNHDA, CDR2 SQIVND (reference sequence). 60 Vbeta and 13 Jbeta primers were used in PCR. Profiling relied on immunoSEQ multiplex PCR, and the TCRdb table lists in-frame clones only, not all of them. The sample includes some 120,000 clones, just under 80% of them seen just once. This sequence joins TRBV19 and TRBJ1-1; D gene uncertain. The origin of this receptor is a man younger than 40 in good health and CMV-seronegative. The specimen was PBMCs. The CDR3 coding sequence is TGTGCCAGTAGCCTGGTCGAGGCCTCGAACACTGAAGCTTTCTTT. Protein sequence: CASSLVEASNTEAFF.